The clone carrying this T cell receptor beta chain was detected a few times. Antigen: not known. V lost 4 bases, J lost 6 bases, and 23 bases lay in between. The CDR3 has 17 amino acids. Germline V gene lookup returns CDR1 SGHTA and CDR2 FQGTGA. TCRdb re-called the reads with MiXCR, one entry per CDR3 protein. Among nearly 450,000 distinct CDR3 sequences listed, roughly 31% were seen once. These data are taken from a study of T cell repertoires in cytomegalovirus infection. The study's findings and limits: Predominance within the ex vivo response was attributable to HLA-C-restricted CMV-specific TCR beta clonotypes.

The sample was PBMCs. The gene calls are TRBV7-3 and TRBJ2-3; D may correspond to TRBD1 or TRBD2 (6 bases each). The receptor comes from a human donor in good health (CMV status not recorded). Some clones in this sample may be carry-over from other donors' samples. CDR3 protein: CASSSSGGGYDRDTQYF. CDR3 in DNA: TGTGCCAGCAGCTCCTCCGGAGGGGGGTATGATAGGGATACGCAGTATTTT.